The source of this T cell receptor beta chain is a study of T cells after yellow fever vaccination. This clonotype was found a few times. Its antigen is still unknown. TCRdb reanalysed the 5' RACE reads using MiXCR and keeps one entry per CDR3 protein. The data contain about 300,000 distinct CDR3 sequences, around 6.8% of them seen just once; the ten biggest clones take up 15% to 20%. Findings and limits, study-wide: Reappearance after the booster was observed for most primary-vaccination clones (roughly 97% CD4, about 91% CD8).

The CDR3 runs to 16 residues. Germline CDR1 MGHDK, CDR2 SYGVNS. Trimming pared 3 bases from V and 2 bases from J, leaving 14 bases between. V gene TRBV25-1 combines with J gene TRBJ1-3; D might be TRBD1 (5 bases). Sequenced here: PBMCs, sampled approximately 47 days after the first yellow fever vaccination. The TCR was taken from a man between 18 and 29 years old who received the YFV17D yellow fever vaccine. The CDR3 DNA sequence: TGTGCCAGCAGTGATCCTAAACAGGACCCTGGAAACACCATATATTTT. Residues: CASSDPKQDPGNTIYF.